These 2 T cell receptor beta chains were sequenced from one sample in a study of T cells in localized non-small cell lung cancer. Sequencing was performed with immunoSEQ multiplex PCR; in TCRdb, only in-frame clones are kept and a portion is missing. The table lists approximately 67,000 clones, 84% of them singletons. The sequenced sample was peripheral blood, obtained before any cancer treatment. These receptor sequences come from a female donor of 60 years or more with stage I lung adenocarcinoma.

The chain has TRBV29-1 and TRBJ2-1; no firm D call. This CDR3 spans 13 amino acids. Germline CDR1 and CDR2: SQVTM and ANQGSEA. Trimming took 6 bases from V and 1 from J, leaving 10 bases between them. The CDR3 sequence: CSVLVGSYNEQFF. The DNA of the CDR3 is TGCAGCGTCCTTGTGGGGTCCTACAATGAGCAGTTCTTC.

This clone has only one observation. J is TRBJ1-1 and V is TRBV7-2; D is possibly TRBD1 (5 bases). Looked up from germline, CDR1 is SGHTA and CDR2 is FQGNSA. Trimming took off 4 bases at V and 4 bases at J, with 16 bases between the two ends. The CDR3 spans 15 residues. The CDR3 reads CASSYTGRISTEAFF. CDR3 in DNA: TGTGCCAGCAGCTATACGGGACGAATTAGCACTGAAGCTTTCTTT.